This T cell receptor beta chain is drawn from a study of Ad26.COV2.S vaccination and SARS-CoV-2 variants. Whole-study context: The donor participated in the COV1001 trial, in its Ad26.COV2.S arm.

Generated by immunoSEQ multiplex PCR, the TCRdb table keeps only in-frame clones and is missing some. The table records 380,000 or so clones, approximately 86% of them present only once. Treatment specified: roughly 19 received Ad26.COV2.S at low or high dose, single or two shots; about 5 received placebo; per-sample allocation not given. It was on day 63 after the first vaccine or placebo injection that samples were taken. It was an adult aged 18-55 years in Boston who was the donor. The trim removed 6 bases at V and 3 bases at J, leaving 2 bases unmatched. CDR1 is MNHNY and CDR2 is SVGAGI in the germline V gene (reference sequence). The CDR3 is 13 residues long.

V gene TRBV6-6 combines with J gene TRBJ1-2, with 9 bases identical to TRBD1. The TCR was taken from a person aged 18 to 59 who received the Ad26.COV2.S COVID-19 vaccine or a placebo. Sequenced here: peripheral blood, sampled in a trial of Ad26.COV2.S vaccine versus placebo. CDR3 in DNA: TGTGCCAGCAGCCGGGACAGGGACTATGGCTACACCTTC. Amino acids: CASSRDRDYGYTF.